This is a list of T cell receptor beta chains from one sample in a study of metastatic and nonmetastatic thyroid tumors. From the PCR reads, TCRdb re-called clones with MiXCR. The table lists about 35,000 clones, over 25% of them singletons. Source material: blood. These receptors originate from a female donor with papillary thyroid cancer or a benign thyroid nodule (not recorded which). Some clones in this sample may be carry-over from other donors' samples. Each CDR3 is given with its conserved first and last residue. D genes are given only for firm matches. Expanded clones get a size class; other rows say once, few or many, or leave the size out.

clone size	J gene	D gene	V gene	CDR3 DNA	CDR3 protein
few	TRBJ2-1	-	TRBV19	TGTGCCAGTAGTATTGTACTATCCTACAATGAGCAGTTCTTC	CASSIVLSYNEQFF
many	TRBJ2-1	-	TRBV2	TGTGCCAGCAGTGAAGGGGCAGGGAACTACAATGAGCAGTTCTTC	CASSEGAGNYNEQFF
few	TRBJ2-5	TRBD2	TRBV6-5	TGTGTCAGCAGTTTTTTCGGGACTAGCGGGGAAGAGACCCAGTACTTC	CVSSFFGTSGEETQYF
-	TRBJ2-3	-	TRBV6-2/TRBV6-3	TGTGCCAGCAATAAACTAGCTGGGTCATCATATACGCAGTATTTT	CASNKLAGSSYTQYF
many	TRBJ2-6	-	TRBV7-3	TGTGCCAGCAGCCGGAATAGAGCTGGGGCCAACGTCCTGACTTTC	CASSRNRAGANVLTF
many	TRBJ1-6	TRBD1	TRBV10-3	TGTGCCATCAAGTGGGGACAGAATAATTCACCCCTCCACTTT	CAIKWGQNNSPLHF
many	TRBJ2-1	TRBD1	TRBV5-5	TGTGCCAGCAGCTCGACAGGGGGATGGTTGAAGCAGTTCTTC	CASSSTGGWLKQFF
medium-sized	TRBJ2-7	TRBD2	TRBV7-2	TGTGCCAGCAGCGTGACTAGCGGGGGAGGTTACGAGCAGTACTTC	CASSVTSGGGYEQYF
many	TRBJ1-1	-	TRBV19	TGTGCCAGTATCCTTCACAGTAACACTGAAGCTTTCTTT	CASILHSNTEAFF
-	TRBJ1-1	-	TRBV28	TGTGCCAGCAGCATCCCAGGTAAAGCTTTCTTT	CASSIPGKAFF
-	TRBJ2-3	TRBD2	TRBV6-4	TGTGCCAGCCGCCCCGGGACTAGTATCGCAGATACGCAGTATTTT	CASRPGTSIADTQYF
many	TRBJ2-5	TRBD2	TRBV10-1	TGCGCCAGCAGTGAGACTAGCGGGGGGCGGGAGACCCAGTACTTC	CASSETSGGRETQYF
medium-sized	TRBJ2-7	-	TRBV6-1	TGTGCCACCAGAGCGGCCTACGAGCAGTACTTC	CATRAAYEQYF
many	TRBJ1-1	-	TRBV14	TGTGCCAGCAGCCCCCGGTTTGGGGGTAAGGCTGAAGCTTTCTTT	CASSPRFGGKAEAFF
-	TRBJ1-6	TRBD1	TRBV7-8	TGTGCCAGCAGCCCCGGGGGTAGGGGGCGAGCGTATAATTCACCCCTCCACTTT	CASSPGGRGRAYNSPLHF
-	TRBJ2-6	-	TRBV20-1	TGCAGTGCTAGAATCAGGGCTGGGGCCAACGTCCTGACTTTC	CSARIRAGANVLTF
many	TRBJ1-4	-	TRBV5-1	TGCGCCAGCAGCGTTTTTACCAATGAAAAACTGTTTTTT	CASSVFTNEKLFF
-	TRBJ1-2	-	TRBV27	TGTGCCAGCAGTCCAGCCTTCGCGACATGGAAGGACAACTTC	CASSPAFATWKDNF
-	TRBJ2-3	TRBD1	TRBV11-1	TGTGCCAGACTCGGGACAGCTACTAACTCCGCCACAGATACGCAGTATTTT	CARLGTATNSATDTQYF
many	TRBJ2-7	-	TRBV3-1	TGTGCCAGCAGCCGAGGACAGTACGAGCAGTACTTC	CASSRGQYEQYF
many	TRBJ2-7	TRBD2	TRBV13	TGTGCCAGCAGCTCCGGGACTAGCGGTTCCTACGAGCAGTACTTC	CASSSGTSGSYEQYF
few	TRBJ1-2	-	TRBV20-1	TGCAGTGCTAGAGTAGGCCTTGGCTACACCTTC	CSARVGLGYTF
many	TRBJ1-5	-	TRBV3-1	TGTGCCAGCAGCCAAGAACCGGGGCAGGAGCCCCAGCATTTT	CASSQEPGQEPQHF
many	TRBJ2-1	TRBD2	TRBV20-1	TGCAGTGCTAGAGAGGGGGGGTTCGAGCAGTTCTTC	CSAREGGFEQFF
many	TRBJ2-5	TRBD2	TRBV7-8	TGTGCCAGCAGCTTAGTTAGGGGAGGGGAGACCCAGTACTTC	CASSLVRGGETQYF
-	TRBJ2-3	TRBD1	TRBV11-3	TGTGCCAGCAGCCGACAGGGTGCCGAAGATACGCAGTATTTT	CASSRQGAEDTQYF
many	TRBJ2-2	-	TRBV6-4	TGTGCCAGCAGTGACGGGGACACCGGGGAGCTGTTTTTT	CASSDGDTGELFF
-	TRBJ2-7	-	TRBV6-2/TRBV6-3	TGTGCCAGCAGTCGAGGGGACTGGGGAATCTACGAGCAGTACTTC	CASSRGDWGIYEQYF
-	TRBJ2-3	-	TRBV20-1	TGCAGTGCTAGAGATTGGGGGCGTCCCGATACGCAGTATTTT	CSARDWGRPDTQYF
many	TRBJ2-5	TRBD1	TRBV20-1	TGCAGTGCTCGGACCGGGACAGGGGGCGAGGAGACCCAGTACTTC	CSARTGTGGEETQYF
many	TRBJ2-2	-	TRBV7-8	TGTGCCAGCAGCTTAACAGCGAACACCGGGGAGCTGTTTTTT	CASSLTANTGELFF
-	TRBJ2-7	-	TRBV18	TGTGCCAGCTCACCACAGGACAGCTACGAGCAGTACTTC	CASSPQDSYEQYF
medium-sized	TRBJ1-6	TRBD1	TRBV20-1	TGCAGTGCTTCCAGGGGGCATAGAGATTCACCCCTCCACTTT	CSASRGHRDSPLHF
once	TRBJ2-5	TRBD2	TRBV5-1	TGCGCCAGCAGCTTGATTAGCGGGGGGGCAGCAGAGACCCAGTACTTC	CASSLISGGAAETQYF
many	TRBJ2-1	TRBD2	TRBV4-3	TGCGCCAGCAGCCCCGACGGGGGGACCCCTAATGAGCAGTTCTTC	CASSPDGGTPNEQFF
-	TRBJ1-2	-	TRBV20-1	TGCAGTGCTAGACTCCAACAAGGACAGTATGGCTACACCTTC	CSARLQQGQYGYTF
-	TRBJ2-2	-	TRBV7-2	TGTGCCAGCAGCTTAGCGCGCCACAACACCGTGGAGCTGTTTTTT	CASSLARHNTVELFF
-	TRBJ2-2	TRBD1	TRBV5-1	TGCGCCAGCAGCTCTCAGACAGGGCAGGGCGGGGAGCTGTTTTTT	CASSSQTGQGGELFF
medium-sized	TRBJ2-7	TRBD2	TRBV20-1	TGCAGTGCTAGAGATTTAGGGCGGGAGAGTTCCTACGAGCAGTACTTC	CSARDLGRESSYEQYF
many	TRBJ1-2	-	TRBV2	TGTGCCAGCAGTGTTAGGTTTAGCTATGGCTACACCTTC	CASSVRFSYGYTF
-	TRBJ2-6	-	TRBV4-1	TGCGCCAGCAGCGGCCAGGACTCTGGGGCCAACGTCCTGACTTTC	CASSGQDSGANVLTF
-	TRBJ1-2	-	TRBV7-2	TGTGCCAGCAGCTTTTCTGGGGGCGACTATGGCTACACCTTC	CASSFSGGDYGYTF
-	TRBJ2-3	TRBD2	TRBV11-2	TGTGCCAGCAGCCCAGTGGAGCTAGCGGGAGTAACAGATACGCAGTATTTT	CASSPVELAGVTDTQYF
many	TRBJ2-7	-	TRBV7-8	TGTGCCAGCAGCTTAGGATTCGGGCAGGCCTACGAGCAGTACTTC	CASSLGFGQAYEQYF
many	TRBJ1-3	-	TRBV6-5	TGTGCCAGCAGTTACTCGTCGGCCCTCTCTGGAAACACCATATATTTT	CASSYSSALSGNTIYF
-	TRBJ2-1	-	TRBV6-1	TGTGCCAGCAAGGAGGGCTTCTACAATGAGCAGTTCTTC	CASKEGFYNEQFF
-	TRBJ2-2	TRBD1	TRBV7-3	TGTGCCAGCAGCTGGGACAGGGGGGCCGGGGAGCTGTTTTTT	CASSWDRGAGELFF
many	TRBJ2-7	-	TRBV29-1	TGCAGCGCAACCTCAGGGGCGGGCGAGCAGTACTTC	CSATSGAGEQYF
many	TRBJ2-6	-	TRBV5-1	TGCGCCAGCAGCCTGGTCGCTGGGGCCAACGTCCTGACTTTC	CASSLVAGANVLTF
-	TRBJ2-1	TRBD2	TRBV9	TGTGACAGCAGCGCCAGGACTAGCGGGGTTATTGAGCAGTTCTTC	CDSSARTSGVIEQFF
-	TRBJ2-1	-	TRBV11-2	TGTGCCAGCAGCCCTGGGACTTACTCCTACAATGAGCAGTTCTTC	CASSPGTYSYNEQFF
many	TRBJ2-7	-	TRBV19	TGTGCCAGTAGCAGCACGGCCGGACCGTACGAGCAGTACTTC	CASSSTAGPYEQYF
-	TRBJ2-2	TRBD1	TRBV6-6	TGTGCCAGCAGTTACCCAACAGGGGGACGTTACACCGGGGAGCTGTTTTTT	CASSYPTGGRYTGELFF
many	TRBJ2-3	TRBD2	TRBV20-1	TGCAGCGCTAGAGAAGCTAGCGGATACACAGATACGCAGTATTTT	CSAREASGYTDTQYF
-	TRBJ1-2	-	TRBV11-3	TGTGCCAGCAGCCCTACCTCCATCAGTGGCTACACCTTC	CASSPTSISGYTF
many	TRBJ2-5	-	TRBV25-1	TGTGCCAGCAGTGGAGCCCGGGGGATAACGGAGACCCAGTACTTC	CASSGARGITETQYF
-	TRBJ1-1	-	TRBV20-1	TGCAGTGCTATCGACACGATGACGGTGAACACTGAAGCTTTCTTT	CSAIDTMTVNTEAFF